The clone carrying this T cell receptor beta chain is labeled medium-sized. CDR1 SEHNR and CDR2 FQNEAQ come from the germline V gene (reference sequence). V shed 10 bases and J shed 2 bases, with 15 bases lying between them. This CDR3 region has 14 residues. TCRdb independently ran MiXCR on the PCR reads; one entry per CDR3 protein. In the table there are about 21,000 distinct CDR3 sequences, about two fifths of which are singletons. The data derive from a study of tumor-infiltrating lymphocytes in oesophageal squamous cell carcinoma. This sequence originates from a male donor with esophageal squamous cell carcinoma. Sequences were obtained from esophageal tumor tissue. V usage is TRBV7-9 and J usage is TRBJ2-1, with TRBD2 as a possible D gene (5 bases). Here the CDR3 DNA reads TGTGCCACCTCCCGAAAGGGAGCCTACAATGAGCAGTTCTTC. This gives the protein CATSRKGAYNEQFF. Together with reference TRBV7-9 and TRBJ2-1, the CDR3 gives the full variable domain: DTGVSQNPRHKITKRGQNVTFRCDPISEHNRLYWYRQTLGQGPEFLTYFQNEAQLEKSRLLSDRFSAERPKGSFSTLEIQRTEQGDSAMYLCATSRKGAYNEQFFGPGTRLTVL.